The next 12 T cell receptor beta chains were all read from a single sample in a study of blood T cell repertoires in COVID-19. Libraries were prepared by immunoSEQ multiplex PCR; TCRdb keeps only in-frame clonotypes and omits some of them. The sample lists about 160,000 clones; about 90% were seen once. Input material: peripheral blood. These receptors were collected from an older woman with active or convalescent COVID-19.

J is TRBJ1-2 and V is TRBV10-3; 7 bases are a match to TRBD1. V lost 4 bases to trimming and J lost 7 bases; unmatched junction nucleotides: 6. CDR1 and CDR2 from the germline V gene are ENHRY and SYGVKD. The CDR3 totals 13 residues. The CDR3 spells CAISGQGEPGYTF. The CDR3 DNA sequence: TGTGCCATCAGTGGACAGGGAGAGCCTGGCTACACCTTC.

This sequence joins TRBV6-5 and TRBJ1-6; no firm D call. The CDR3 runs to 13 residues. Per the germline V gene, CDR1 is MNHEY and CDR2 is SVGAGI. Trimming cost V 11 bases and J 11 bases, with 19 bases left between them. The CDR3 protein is CAAGGGEETPLHF. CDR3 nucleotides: TGTGCCGCGGGTGGAGGTGAAGAAACACCCCTCCACTTT.

CDR3 nucleotides: TGCGCCAGCAGTTCCGGGACTAGCGGGAACACCGGGGAGCTGTTTTTT. Amino acids: CASSSGTSGNTGELFF. The J gene is TRBJ2-2, the V gene TRBV10-2; 11 bases line up with TRBD2. Trimming took 5 bases from V and 1 from J; bases not matched to a gene: 3. Germline-derived CDR1 and CDR2 are WSHSY and SAAADI. This CDR3 spans 16 amino acids.

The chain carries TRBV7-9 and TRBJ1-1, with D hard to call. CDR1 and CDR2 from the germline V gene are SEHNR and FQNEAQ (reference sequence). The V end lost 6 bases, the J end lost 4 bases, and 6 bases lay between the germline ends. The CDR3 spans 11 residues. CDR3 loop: CASRLLTEAFF. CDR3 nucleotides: TGTGCCAGCAGGTTACTCACTGAAGCTTTCTTT.

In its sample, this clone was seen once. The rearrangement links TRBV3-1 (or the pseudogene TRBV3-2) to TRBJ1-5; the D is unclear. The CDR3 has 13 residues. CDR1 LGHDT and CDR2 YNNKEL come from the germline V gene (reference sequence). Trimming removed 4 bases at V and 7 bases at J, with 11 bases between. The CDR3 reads CASSLAPKQPQHF. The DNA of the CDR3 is TGTGCCAGCAGCCTGGCCCCCAAACAGCCCCAGCATTTT.

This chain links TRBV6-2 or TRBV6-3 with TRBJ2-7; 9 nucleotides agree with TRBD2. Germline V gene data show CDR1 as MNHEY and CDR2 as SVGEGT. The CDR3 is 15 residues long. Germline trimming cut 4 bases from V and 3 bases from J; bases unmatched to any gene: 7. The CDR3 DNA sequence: TGTGCCAGCAGTTCCATAGCGGGGGCTTTCTACGAGCAGTACTTC. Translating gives CASSSIAGAFYEQYF.

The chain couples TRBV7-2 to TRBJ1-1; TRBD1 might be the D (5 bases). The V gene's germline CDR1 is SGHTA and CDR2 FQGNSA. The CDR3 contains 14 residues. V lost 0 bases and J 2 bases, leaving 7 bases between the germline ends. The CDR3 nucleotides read TGTGCCAGCAGCTTAGCCCAGGGCAACACTGAAGCTTTCTTT. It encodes CASSLAQGNTEAFF.

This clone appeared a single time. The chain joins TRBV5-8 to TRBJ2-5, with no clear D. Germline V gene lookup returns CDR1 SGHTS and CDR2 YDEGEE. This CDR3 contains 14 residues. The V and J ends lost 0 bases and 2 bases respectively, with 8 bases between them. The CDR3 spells CASSLVGPQETQYF. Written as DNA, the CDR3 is TGTGCCAGCAGCTTGGTTGGGCCGCAAGAGACCCAGTACTTC.

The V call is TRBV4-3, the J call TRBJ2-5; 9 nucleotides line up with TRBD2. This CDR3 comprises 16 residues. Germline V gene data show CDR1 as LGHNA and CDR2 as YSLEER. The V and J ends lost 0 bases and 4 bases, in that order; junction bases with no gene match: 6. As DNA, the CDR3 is TGCGCCAGCAGCCAAGATCTTGGCGGGGGGGGAGAGACCCAGTACTTC. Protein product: CASSQDLGGGGETQYF.

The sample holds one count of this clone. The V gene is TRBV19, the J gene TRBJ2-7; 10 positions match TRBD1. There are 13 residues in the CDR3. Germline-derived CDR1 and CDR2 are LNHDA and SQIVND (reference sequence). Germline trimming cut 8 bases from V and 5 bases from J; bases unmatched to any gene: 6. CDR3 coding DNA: TGTGCCAGTCGCCGGGACAGGGGTCACGAGCAGTACTTC. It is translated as CASRRDRGHEQYF.

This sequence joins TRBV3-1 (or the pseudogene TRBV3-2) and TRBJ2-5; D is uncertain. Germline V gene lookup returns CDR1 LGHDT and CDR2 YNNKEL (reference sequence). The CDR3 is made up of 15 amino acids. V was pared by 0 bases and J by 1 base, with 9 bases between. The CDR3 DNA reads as TGTGCCAGCAGCCAAGAGGATAGCTTCCAAGAGACCCAGTACTTC. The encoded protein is CASSQEDSFQETQYF.

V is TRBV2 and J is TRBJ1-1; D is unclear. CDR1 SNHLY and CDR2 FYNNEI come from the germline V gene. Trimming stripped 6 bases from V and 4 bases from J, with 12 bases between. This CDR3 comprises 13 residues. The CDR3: CASRANTGTEAFF. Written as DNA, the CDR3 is TGTGCCAGCAGAGCAAACACGGGCACTGAAGCTTTCTTT.